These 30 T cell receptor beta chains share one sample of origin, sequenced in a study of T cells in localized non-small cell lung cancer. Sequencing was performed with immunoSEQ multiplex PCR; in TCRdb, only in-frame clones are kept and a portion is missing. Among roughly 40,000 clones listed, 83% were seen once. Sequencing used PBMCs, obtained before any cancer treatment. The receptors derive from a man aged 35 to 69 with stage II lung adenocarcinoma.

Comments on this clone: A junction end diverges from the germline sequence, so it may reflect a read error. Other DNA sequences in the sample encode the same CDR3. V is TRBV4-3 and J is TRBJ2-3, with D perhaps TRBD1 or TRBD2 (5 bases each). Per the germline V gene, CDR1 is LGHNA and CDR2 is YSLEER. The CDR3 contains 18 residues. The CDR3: CASSQEGLTIGDTDTQYF. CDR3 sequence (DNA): TGCGCCAGCAGTCAAGAGGGGCTGACTATCGGAGACACAGATACGCAGTATTTT.

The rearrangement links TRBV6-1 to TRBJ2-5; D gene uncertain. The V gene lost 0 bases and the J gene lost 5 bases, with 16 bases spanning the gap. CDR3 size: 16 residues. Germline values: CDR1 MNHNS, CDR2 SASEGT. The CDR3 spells CASSEASWTQEETQYF. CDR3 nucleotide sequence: TGTGCCAGCAGTGAAGCATCATGGACCCAGGAGGAGACCCAGTACTTC.

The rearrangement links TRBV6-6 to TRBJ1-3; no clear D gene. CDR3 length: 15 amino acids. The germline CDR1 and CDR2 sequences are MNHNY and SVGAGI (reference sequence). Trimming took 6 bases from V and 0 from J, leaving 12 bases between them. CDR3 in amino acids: CASSLDLSSGNTIYF. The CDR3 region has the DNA TGTGCCAGCAGCCTTGACCTAAGCTCTGGAAACACCATATATTTT.

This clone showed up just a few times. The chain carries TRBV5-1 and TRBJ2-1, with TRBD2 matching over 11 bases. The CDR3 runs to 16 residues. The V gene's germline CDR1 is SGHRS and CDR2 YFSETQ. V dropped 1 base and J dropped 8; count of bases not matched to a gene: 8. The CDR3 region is CASSLLAGGPKDEQFF. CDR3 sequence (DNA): TGCGCCAGCAGCTTGTTAGCGGGGGGGCCGAAGGATGAGCAGTTCTTC.

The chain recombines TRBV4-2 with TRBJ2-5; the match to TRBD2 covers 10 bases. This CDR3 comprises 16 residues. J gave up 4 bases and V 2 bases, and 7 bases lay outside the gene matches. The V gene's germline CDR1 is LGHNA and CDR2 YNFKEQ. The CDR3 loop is CASSQPSGSYAETQYF. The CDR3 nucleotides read TGTGCCAGCAGCCAACCTAGCGGGAGTTACGCAGAGACCCAGTACTTC.

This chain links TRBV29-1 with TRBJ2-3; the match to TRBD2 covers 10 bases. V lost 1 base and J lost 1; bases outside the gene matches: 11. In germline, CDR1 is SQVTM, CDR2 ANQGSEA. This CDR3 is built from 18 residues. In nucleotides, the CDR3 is TGCAGCGTTGAAGTGGTGCCTAGCGGGAGTTATGGCACAGATACGCAGTATTTT. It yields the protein CSVEVVPSGSYGTDTQYF.

This chain's CDR3 is CASSEPTPGANVLTF. CDR3 DNA: TGTGCCAGCAGTGAACCCACCCCTGGGGCCAACGTCCTGACTTTC. V gene TRBV2 combines with J gene TRBJ2-6; no definite D call. Trimming left V 2 bases short and J 2 bases short, with 7 bases between. The CDR3 runs 15 residues. The germline V gene encodes CDR1 SNHLY and CDR2 FYNNEI. Variable domain in full (rest from reference TRBV2 and TRBJ2-6): EPEVTQTPSHQVTQMGQEVILRCVPISNHLYFYWYRQILGQKVEFLVSFYNNEISEKSEIFDDQFSVERPDGSNFTLKIRSTKLEDSAMYFCASSEPTPGANVLTFGAGSRLTVL.

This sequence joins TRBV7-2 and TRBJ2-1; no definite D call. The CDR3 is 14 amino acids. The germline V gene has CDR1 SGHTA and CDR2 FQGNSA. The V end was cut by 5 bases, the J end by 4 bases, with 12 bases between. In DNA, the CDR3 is TGTGCCAGCAGCCCACGTTTTCCTTACAATGAGCAGTTCTTC. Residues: CASSPRFPYNEQFF.

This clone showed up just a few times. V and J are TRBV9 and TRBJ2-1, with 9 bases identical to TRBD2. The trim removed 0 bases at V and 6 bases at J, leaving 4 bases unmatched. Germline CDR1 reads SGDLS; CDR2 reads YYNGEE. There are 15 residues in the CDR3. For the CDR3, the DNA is TGTGCCAGCAGCGTAGGACTAGCGGCCAGCAATGAGCAGTTCTTC. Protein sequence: CASSVGLAASNEQFF.

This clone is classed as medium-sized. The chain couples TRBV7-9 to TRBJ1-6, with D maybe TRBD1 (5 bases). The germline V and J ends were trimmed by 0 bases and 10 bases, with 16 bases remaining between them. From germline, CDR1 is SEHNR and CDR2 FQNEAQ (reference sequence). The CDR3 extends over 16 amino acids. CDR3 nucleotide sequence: TGTGCCAGCAGCTTAGCTGCGGGGCGCAGGGACTCACCCCTCCACTTT. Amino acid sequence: CASSLAAGRRDSPLHF.

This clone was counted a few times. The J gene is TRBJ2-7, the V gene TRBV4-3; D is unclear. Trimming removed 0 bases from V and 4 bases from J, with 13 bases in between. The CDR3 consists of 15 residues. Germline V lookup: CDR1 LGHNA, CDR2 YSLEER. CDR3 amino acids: CASSQDSGQAYEQYF. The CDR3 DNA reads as TGCGCCAGCAGCCAAGATTCCGGCCAAGCTTACGAGCAGTACTTC.

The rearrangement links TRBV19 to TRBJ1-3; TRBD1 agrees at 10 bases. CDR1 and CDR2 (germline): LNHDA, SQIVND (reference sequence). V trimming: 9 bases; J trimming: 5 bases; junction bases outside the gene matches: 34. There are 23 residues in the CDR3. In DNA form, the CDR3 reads TGTGCCAGCGGGAAGGGCCGGGTGAATTCGGGACAGGGGAAGAGGATTTGGCGAAACACCATATATTTT. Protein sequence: CASGKGRVNSGQGKRIWRNTIYF.

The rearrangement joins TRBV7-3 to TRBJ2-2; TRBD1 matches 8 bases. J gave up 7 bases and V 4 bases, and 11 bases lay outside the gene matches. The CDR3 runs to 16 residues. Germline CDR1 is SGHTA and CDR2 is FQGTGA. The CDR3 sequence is CASSSRDRQRVGELFF. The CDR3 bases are TGTGCCAGCAGCTCCCGGGACAGGCAGAGAGTCGGGGAGCTGTTTTTT.

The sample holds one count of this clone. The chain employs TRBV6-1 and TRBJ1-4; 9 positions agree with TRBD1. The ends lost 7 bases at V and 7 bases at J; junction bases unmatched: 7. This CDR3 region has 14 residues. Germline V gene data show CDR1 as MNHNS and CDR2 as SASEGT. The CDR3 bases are TGTGCCAGCACCATGGACAGGGGTCGTGAAAAACTGTTTTTT. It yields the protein CASTMDRGREKLFF.

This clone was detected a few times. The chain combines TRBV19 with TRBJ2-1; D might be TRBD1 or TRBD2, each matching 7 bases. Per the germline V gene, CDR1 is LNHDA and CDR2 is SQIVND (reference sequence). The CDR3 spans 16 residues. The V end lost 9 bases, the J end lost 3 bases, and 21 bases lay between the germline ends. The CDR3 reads CASQAQGGYFYNEQFF. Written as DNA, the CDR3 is TGTGCCAGCCAGGCCCAGGGGGGGTATTTCTACAATGAGCAGTTCTTC.

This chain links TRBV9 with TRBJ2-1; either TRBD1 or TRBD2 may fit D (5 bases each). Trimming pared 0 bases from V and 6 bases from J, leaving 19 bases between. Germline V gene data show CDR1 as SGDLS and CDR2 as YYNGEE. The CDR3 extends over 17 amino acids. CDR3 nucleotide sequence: TGTGCCAGCAGCGTAGGGGGACGACCGCAATTAGCCAATGAGCAGTTCTTC. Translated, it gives CASSVGGRPQLANEQFF.

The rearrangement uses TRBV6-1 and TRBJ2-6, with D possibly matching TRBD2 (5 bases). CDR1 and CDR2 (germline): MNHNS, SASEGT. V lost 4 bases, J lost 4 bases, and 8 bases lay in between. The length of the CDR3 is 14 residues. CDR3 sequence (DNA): TGTGCCAGCAGTGCGGGGTTCGGGGCCAACGTCCTGACTTTC. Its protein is CASSAGFGANVLTF.

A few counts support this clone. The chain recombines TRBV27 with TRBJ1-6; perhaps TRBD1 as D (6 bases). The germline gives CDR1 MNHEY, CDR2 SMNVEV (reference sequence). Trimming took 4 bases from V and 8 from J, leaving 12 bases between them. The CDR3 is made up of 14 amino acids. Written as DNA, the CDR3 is TGTGCCAGCAGTTCACAGGGTTCGTATTCACCCCTCCACTTT. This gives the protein CASSSQGSYSPLHF.

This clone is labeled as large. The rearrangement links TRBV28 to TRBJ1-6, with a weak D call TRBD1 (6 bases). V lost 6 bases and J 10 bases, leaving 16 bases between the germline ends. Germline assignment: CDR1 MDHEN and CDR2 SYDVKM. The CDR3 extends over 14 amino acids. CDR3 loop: CASRRQVFDSPLHF. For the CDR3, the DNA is TGTGCCAGCAGGAGACAGGTTTTTGACTCACCCCTCCACTTT. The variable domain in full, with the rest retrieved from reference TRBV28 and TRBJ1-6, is DVKVTQSSRYLVKRTGEKVFLECVQDMDHENMFWYRQDPGLGLRLIYFSYDVKMKEKGDIPEGYSVSREKKERFSLILESASTNQTSMYLCASRRQVFDSPLHFGNGTRLTVT.

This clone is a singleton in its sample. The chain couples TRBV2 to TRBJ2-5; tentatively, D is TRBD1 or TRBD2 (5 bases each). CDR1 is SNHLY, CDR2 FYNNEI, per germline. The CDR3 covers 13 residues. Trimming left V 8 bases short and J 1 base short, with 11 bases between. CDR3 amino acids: CASRRDGQETQYF. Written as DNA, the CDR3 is TGTGCCAGCCGACGGGACGGCCAAGAGACCCAGTACTTC.

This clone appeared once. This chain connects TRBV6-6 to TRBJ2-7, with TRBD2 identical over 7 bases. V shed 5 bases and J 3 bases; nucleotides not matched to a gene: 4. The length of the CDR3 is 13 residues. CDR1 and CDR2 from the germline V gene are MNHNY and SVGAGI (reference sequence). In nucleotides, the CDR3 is TGTGCCAGCAGTGCGGCGGGGGTCTACGAGCAGTACTTC. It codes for CASSAAGVYEQYF.

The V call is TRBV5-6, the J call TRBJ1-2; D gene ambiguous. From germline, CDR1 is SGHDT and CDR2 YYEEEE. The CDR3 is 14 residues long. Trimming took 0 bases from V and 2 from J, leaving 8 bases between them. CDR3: CASSLDRSNYGYTF. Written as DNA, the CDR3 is TGTGCCAGCAGCTTGGACAGATCCAACTATGGCTACACCTTC.

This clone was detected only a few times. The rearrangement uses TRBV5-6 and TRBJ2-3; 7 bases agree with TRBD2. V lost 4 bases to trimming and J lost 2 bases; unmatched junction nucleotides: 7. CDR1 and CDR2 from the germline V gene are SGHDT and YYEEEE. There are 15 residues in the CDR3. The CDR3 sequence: CASSVQLAITDTQYF. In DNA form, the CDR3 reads TGTGCCAGCAGCGTCCAACTAGCGATCACAGATACGCAGTATTTT.

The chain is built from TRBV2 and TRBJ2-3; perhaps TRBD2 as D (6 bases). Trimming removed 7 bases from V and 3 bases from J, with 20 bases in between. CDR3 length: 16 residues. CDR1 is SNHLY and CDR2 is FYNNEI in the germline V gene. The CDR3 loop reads CASKGVEGIVTDTQYF. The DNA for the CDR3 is TGTGCCAGCAAGGGTGTGGAGGGAATAGTGACAGATACGCAGTATTTT.

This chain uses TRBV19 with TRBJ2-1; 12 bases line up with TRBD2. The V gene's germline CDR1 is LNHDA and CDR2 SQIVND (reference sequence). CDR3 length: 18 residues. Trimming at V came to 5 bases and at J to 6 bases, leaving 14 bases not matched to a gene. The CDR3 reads CASSPRASGRASSNEQFF. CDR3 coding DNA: TGTGCCAGTAGTCCGAGGGCTAGCGGGAGGGCCTCTTCCAATGAGCAGTTCTTC.

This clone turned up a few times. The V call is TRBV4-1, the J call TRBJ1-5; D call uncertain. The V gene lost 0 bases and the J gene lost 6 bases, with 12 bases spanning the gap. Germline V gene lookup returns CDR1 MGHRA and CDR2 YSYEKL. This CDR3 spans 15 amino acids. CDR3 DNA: TGCGCCAGCAGCCAAGATCCCGGGTGGGGTCAGCCCCAGCATTTT. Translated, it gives CASSQDPGWGQPQHF.

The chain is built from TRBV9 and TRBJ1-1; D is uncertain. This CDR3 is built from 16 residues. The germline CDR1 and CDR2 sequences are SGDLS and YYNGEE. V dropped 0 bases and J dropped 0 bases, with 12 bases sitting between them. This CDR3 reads CASSVGIGNLNTEAFF. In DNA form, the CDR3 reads TGTGCCAGCAGCGTAGGGATCGGCAACCTGAACACTGAAGCTTTCTTT.

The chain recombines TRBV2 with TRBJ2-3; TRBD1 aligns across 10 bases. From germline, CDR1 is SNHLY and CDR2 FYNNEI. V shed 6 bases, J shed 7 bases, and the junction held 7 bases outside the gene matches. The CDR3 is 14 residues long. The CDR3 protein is CASSQRTGGHTQYF. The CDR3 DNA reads TGTGCCAGCAGCCAAAGGACAGGGGGACATACGCAGTATTTT.

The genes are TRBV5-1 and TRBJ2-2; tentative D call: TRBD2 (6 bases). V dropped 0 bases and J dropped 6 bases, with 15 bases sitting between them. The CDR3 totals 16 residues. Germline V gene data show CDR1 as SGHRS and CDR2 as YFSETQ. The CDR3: CASSLAQGGVAGELFF. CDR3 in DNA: TGCGCCAGCAGCTTGGCCCAAGGCGGGGTGGCCGGGGAGCTGTTTTTT.

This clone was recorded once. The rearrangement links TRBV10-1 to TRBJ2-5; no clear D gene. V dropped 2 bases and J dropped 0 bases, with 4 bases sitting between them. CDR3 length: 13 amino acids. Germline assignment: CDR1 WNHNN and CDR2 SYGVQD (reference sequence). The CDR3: CASSEEYQETQYF. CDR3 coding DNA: TGCGCCAGCAGTGAGGAGTACCAAGAGACCCAGTACTTC.